A single T cell receptor beta chain is shown here with its context. The data were obtained in a study of Ad26.COV2.S vaccination and SARS-CoV-2 variants. The treatment here: 15 to 20 received Ad26.COV2.S at low or high dose, single or two shots; about 5 received placebo; per-sample allocation not given. Following the first vaccine or placebo injection, samples were taken on day 63. Clones were read by immunoSEQ multiplex PCR, and TCRdb kept only the in-frame ones, dropping some. Of some 640,000 clones in the sample, about 89% were seen once. Germline V CDR1 and CDR2: SGHKS, YYEKEE (reference sequence). The CDR3 is 16 residues long. V shed 2 bases and J shed 4 bases, with 15 bases lying between them.

The TCR originated in a person between 18 and 59 years old who received the Ad26.COV2.S COVID-19 vaccine or a placebo. The chain carries TRBV5-5 and TRBJ1-4; D is perhaps TRBD1 (5 bases). The sample in question was peripheral blood, obtained in a trial of Ad26.COV2.S vaccine versus placebo. CDR3 residues: CASSFGLWGGNEKLFF. CDR3 nucleotides: TGTGCCAGCAGCTTCGGCCTTTGGGGGGGTAATGAAAAACTGTTTTTT. The whole variable domain, remainder taken from reference TRBV5-5 and TRBJ1-4, is DAGVTQSPTHLIKTRGQQVTLRCSPISGHKSVSWYQQVLGQGPQFIFQYYEKEERGRGNFPDRFSARQFPNYSSELNVNALLLGDSALYLCASSFGLWGGNEKLFFGSGTQLSVL.